These 9 T cell receptor beta chains were all obtained from the same sample, sequenced in a study of sequential checkpoint blockade in melanoma. The repertoire was sequenced with immunoSEQ multiplex PCR; TCRdb's copy has only in-frame clones and lacks some. Among about 22,000 clones listed, 75% to 90% were seen once. As for treatment: randomized to nivolumab then ipilimumab (arm A) or the reverse (arm B). The sequences come from CD8+ T cells sorted from blood (inferred from file names), collected from a patient given nivolumab and ipilimumab in sequence. The receptors shown here come from a human donor with melanoma.

V gene TRBV10-3 combines with J gene TRBJ2-6; 9 positions agree with TRBD1. CDR1 and CDR2 (germline): ENHRY, SYGVKD. The CDR3 covers 18 residues. V dropped 0 bases and J dropped 2; count of bases not matched to a gene: 5. CDR3 residues: CAISESKDRGTGANVLTF. Written as DNA, the CDR3 is TGTGCCATCAGTGAGTCGAAGGACAGGGGAACTGGGGCCAACGTCCTGACTTTC.

The CDR3: CASSFGLSSSYEQYF. The CDR3 nucleotides read TGTGCCAGCAGCTTCGGACTCTCGAGCTCCTACGAGCAGTACTTC. This rearrangement joins TRBV7-9 to TRBJ2-7, with D perhaps matching TRBD2 (5 bases). CDR1 is SEHNR, CDR2 FQNEAQ, per germline (reference sequence). V gave up 3 bases and J gave up 0 bases, with 12 bases separating them. This CDR3 region has 15 residues. Drawing the rest from reference TRBV7-9 and TRBJ2-7, the complete variable domain is DTGVSQNPRHKITKRGQNVTFRCDPISEHNRLYWYRQTLGQGPEFLTYFQNEAQLEKSRLLSDRFSAERPKGSFSTLEIQRTEQGDSAMYLCASSFGLSSSYEQYFGPGTRLTVT.

By sample share, this clone is medium-sized. The chain carries TRBV27 and TRBJ1-5, with a possible D match to TRBD1 (5 bases). The CDR3 is made up of 14 amino acids. Germline V gene sequence: CDR1 MNHEY, CDR2 SMNVEV (reference sequence). Trimming pared 3 bases from V and 7 bases from J, leaving 13 bases between. The CDR3 spells CASSFSKGKQPQHF. DNA of the CDR3: TGTGCCAGCAGTTTTTCCAAGGGGAAACAGCCCCAGCATTTT.

This clone was seen just once. Mismatch with germline at one junction end may stem from a read error. The CDR3 spells CASSFGQGTYNEQFF. The CDR3, as DNA: TGTGCTAGCAGCTTTGGACAGGGGACCTACAATGAGCAGTTCTTC. V and J are TRBV7-7 and TRBJ2-1; 9 bases fit TRBD1. CDR3 length: 15 residues. Germline V gene data show CDR1 as SSHAT and CDR2 as FNYEAQ (reference sequence).

In DNA, the CDR3 is TGCGCCAGCAGCATGGGACTAGCGGGCCTCCAAAGCAATGAGCAGTTCTTC. Encoded protein: CASSMGLAGLQSNEQFF. The chain couples TRBV5-1 to TRBJ2-1, with 12 bases fitting TRBD2. With V trimmed by 4 bases and J by 6 bases, 11 bases remained unmatched. From germline, CDR1 is SGHRS and CDR2 YFSETQ. This CDR3 comprises 17 residues.

V and J are TRBV7-6 and TRBJ2-2, with D perhaps TRBD2 (6 bases). V dropped 5 bases and J dropped 0 bases, with 19 bases sitting between them. Germline-derived CDR1 and CDR2 are SGHVS and FNYEAQ. CDR3 length: 18 residues. CDR3 nucleotides: TGTGCCAGCAGCCAAGGGTTTGCTAGCGAACCGAACACCGGGGAGCTGTTTTTT. The encoded protein is CASSQGFASEPNTGELFF.

This clone occurred a few times. It is likely a read error: a sequence one base away is far more abundant. The rearrangement joins TRBV4-2 to TRBJ2-7; TRBD2 aligns across 11 bases. Trimming removed 1 base from V and 1 base from J; junction bases left unmatched: 0. In germline, CDR1 is LGHNA, CDR2 YNFKEQ. CDR3 length equals 15 residues. Here the CDR3 reads CASSQASGGSYEQYF. In DNA form, the CDR3 reads TGTGCCAGCAGCCAAGCTAGCGGGGGGTCCTACGAGCAGTACTTC.

The chain joins TRBV4-3 to TRBJ2-7; 7 bases align to TRBD1. Germline CDR1 is LGHNA and CDR2 is YSLEER. The CDR3 extends over 15 amino acids. Germline trimming cut 0 bases from V and 3 bases from J; bases unmatched to any gene: 5. The CDR3 bases are TGCGCCAGCAGCCAAGACCGGACAGGACTCTACGAGCAGTACTTC. Protein sequence: CASSQDRTGLYEQYF.

The gene calls are TRBV13 and TRBJ1-4, with D perhaps TRBD1 (6 bases). CDR3 length: 14 residues. Germline V CDR1 and CDR2: PRHDT, FYEKMQ (reference sequence). The V end was cut by 2 bases, the J end by 7 bases, with 11 bases between. The CDR3 DNA reads TGTGCCAGCAGCTTATTGGCAGGGGCTGAAAAACTGTTTTTT. This codes for CASSLLAGAEKLFF.